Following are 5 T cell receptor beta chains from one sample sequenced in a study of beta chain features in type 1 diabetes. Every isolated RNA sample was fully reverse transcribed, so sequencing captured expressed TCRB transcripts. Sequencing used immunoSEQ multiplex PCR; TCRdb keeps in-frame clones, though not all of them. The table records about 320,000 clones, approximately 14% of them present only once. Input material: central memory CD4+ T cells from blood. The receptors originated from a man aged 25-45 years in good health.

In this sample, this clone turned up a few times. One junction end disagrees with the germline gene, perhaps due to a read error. CDR3 residues: CASSPHSGSGENEQFF. Here the CDR3 DNA reads TGTGCCAGCAGTCCCCATAGCGGGAGCGGGGAGAATGAGCAGTTCTTC. The rearrangement links TRBV10-3 to TRBJ2-1; 9 bases agree with TRBD2. CDR1 is ENHRY and CDR2 is SYGVKD in the germline V gene. The CDR3 length is 16 residues.

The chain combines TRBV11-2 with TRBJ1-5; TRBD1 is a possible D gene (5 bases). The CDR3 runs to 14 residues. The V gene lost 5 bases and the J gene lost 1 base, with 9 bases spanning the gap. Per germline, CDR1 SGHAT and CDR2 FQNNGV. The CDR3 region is CASSQDRSNQPQHF. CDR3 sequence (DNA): TGTGCCAGCAGCCAAGACAGAAGCAATCAGCCCCAGCATTTT.

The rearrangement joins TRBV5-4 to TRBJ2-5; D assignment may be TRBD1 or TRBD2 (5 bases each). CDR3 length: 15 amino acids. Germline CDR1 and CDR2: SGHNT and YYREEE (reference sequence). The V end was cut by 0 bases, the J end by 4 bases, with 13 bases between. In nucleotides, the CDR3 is TGTGCCAGCAGCTTGGCCGGGGCTAGTGGAGAGACCCAGTACTTC. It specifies CASSLAGASGETQYF. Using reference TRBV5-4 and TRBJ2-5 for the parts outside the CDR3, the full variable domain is ETGVTQSPTHLIKTRGQQVTLRCSSQSGHNTVSWYQQALGQGPQFIFQYYREEENGRGNFPPRFSGLQFPNYSSELNVNALELDDSALYLCASSLAGASGETQYFGPGTRLLVL.

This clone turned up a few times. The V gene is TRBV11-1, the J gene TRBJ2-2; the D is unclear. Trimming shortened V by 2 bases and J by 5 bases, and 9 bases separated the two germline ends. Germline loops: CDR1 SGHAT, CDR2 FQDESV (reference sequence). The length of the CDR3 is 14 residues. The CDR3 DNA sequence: TGTGCCAGCAGCTTAATGGCCCGAACCGGGGAGCTGTTTTTT. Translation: CASSLMARTGELFF.

The CDR3: CASSFGLVVDTQYF. CDR3 in DNA: TGTGCCAGCAGCTTCGGGCTAGTGGTAGATACGCAGTATTTT. The J gene is TRBJ2-3, the V gene TRBV7-2; D is undetermined. V lost 3 bases, J lost 5 bases, and 12 bases lay in between. The CDR3 sequence is 14 residues long. CDR1 and CDR2 from the germline V gene are SGHTA and FQGNSA.